Listed here is a single T cell receptor (beta chain). TCRdb keeps only in-frame clones here, not all; method: immunoSEQ multiplex PCR. Here the sample spans some 50,000 clones, around 77% being singletons. This specimen comes from a study of PD-1 blockade in mismatch repair-deficient tumors. CDR1 and CDR2 (germline): SGHRS, YFSETQ. This CDR3 has 14 residues. Trimming shortened V by 0 bases and J by 3 bases, and 9 bases separated the two germline ends. The source was PBMCs, collected before pembrolizumab treatment. The chain recombines TRBV5-1 with TRBJ2-5; D perhaps matches TRBD1 (5 bases). This clonotype was sampled from an adult with mismatch repair-deficient cancer. The CDR3 DNA sequence: TGCGCCAGCAGCTTGGGGACAAAAGAAGAGACCCAGTACTTC. Translated, it gives CASSLGTKEETQYF.